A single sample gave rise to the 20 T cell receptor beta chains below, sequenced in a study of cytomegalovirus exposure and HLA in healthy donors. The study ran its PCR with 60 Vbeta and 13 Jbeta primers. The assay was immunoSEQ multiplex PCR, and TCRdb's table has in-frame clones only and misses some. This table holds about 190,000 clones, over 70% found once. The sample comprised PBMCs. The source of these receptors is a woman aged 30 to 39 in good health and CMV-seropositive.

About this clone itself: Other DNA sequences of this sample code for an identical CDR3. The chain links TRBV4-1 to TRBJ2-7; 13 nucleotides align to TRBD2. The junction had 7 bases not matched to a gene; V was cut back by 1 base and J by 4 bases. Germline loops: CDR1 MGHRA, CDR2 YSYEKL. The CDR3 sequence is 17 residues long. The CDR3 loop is CASSQADTSGRAYEQYF. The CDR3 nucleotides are TGCGCCAGCAGCCAAGCGGATACTAGCGGGAGGGCTTACGAGCAGTACTTC.

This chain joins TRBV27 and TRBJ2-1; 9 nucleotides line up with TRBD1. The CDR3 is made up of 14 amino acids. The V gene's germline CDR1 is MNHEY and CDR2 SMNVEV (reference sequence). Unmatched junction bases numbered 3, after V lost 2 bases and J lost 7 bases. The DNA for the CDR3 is TGTGCCAGCAGTTTAGGGACAGGGATAAATGAGCAGTTCTTC. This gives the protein CASSLGTGINEQFF.

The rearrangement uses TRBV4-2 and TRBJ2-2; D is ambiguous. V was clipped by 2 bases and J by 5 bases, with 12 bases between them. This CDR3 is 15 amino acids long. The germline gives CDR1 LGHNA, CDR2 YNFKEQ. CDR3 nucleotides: TGTGCCAGCAGCCAAATATTTGACTCTACCGGGGAGCTGTTTTTT. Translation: CASSQIFDSTGELFF.

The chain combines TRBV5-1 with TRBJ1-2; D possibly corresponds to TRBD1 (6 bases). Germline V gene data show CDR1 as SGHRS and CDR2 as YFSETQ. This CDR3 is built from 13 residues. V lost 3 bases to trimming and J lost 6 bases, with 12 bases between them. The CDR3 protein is CASSSGDRHGYTF. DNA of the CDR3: TGCGCCAGCAGCTCCGGTGACAGGCATGGCTACACCTTC.

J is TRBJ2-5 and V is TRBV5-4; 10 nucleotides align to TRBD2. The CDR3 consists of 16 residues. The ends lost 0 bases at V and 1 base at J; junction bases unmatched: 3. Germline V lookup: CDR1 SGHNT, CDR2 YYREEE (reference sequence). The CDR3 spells CASSLDASGGQETQYF. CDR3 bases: TGTGCCAGCAGCTTGGATGCTAGCGGGGGCCAAGAGACCCAGTACTTC.

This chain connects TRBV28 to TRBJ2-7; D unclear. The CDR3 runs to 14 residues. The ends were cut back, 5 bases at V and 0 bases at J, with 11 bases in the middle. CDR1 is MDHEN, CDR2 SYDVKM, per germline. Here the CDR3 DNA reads TGTGCCAGCAGTGGCGCAGGCTCCTCCTACGAGCAGTACTTC. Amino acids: CASSGAGSSYEQYF.

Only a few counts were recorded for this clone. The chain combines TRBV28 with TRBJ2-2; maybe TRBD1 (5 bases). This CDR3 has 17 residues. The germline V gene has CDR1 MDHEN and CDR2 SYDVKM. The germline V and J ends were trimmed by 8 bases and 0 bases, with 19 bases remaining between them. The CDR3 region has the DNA TGTGCCAGCGGACCGACTGACAGTTTCGCGAACACCGGGGAGCTGTTTTTT. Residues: CASGPTDSFANTGELFF.

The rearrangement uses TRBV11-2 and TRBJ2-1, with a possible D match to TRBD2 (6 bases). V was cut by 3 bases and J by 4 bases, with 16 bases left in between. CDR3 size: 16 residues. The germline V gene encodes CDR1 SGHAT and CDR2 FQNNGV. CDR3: CASSFPEGGGYNEQFF. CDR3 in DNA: TGTGCCAGCAGCTTCCCAGAGGGAGGTGGATACAATGAGCAGTTCTTC.

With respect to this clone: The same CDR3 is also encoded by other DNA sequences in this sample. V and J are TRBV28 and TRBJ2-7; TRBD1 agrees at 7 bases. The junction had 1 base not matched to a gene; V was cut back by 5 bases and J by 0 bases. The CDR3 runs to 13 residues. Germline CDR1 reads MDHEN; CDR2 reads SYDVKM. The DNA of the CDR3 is TGTGCCAGCAGTCGGGACAGCTCCTACGAGCAGTACTTC. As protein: CASSRDSSYEQYF.

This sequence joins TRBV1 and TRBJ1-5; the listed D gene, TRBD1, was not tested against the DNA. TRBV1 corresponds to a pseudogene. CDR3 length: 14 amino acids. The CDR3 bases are TGCACCAGCAGCCAGGACAGGGAGGTACAGCCCCAGCATTTT. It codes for CTSSQDREVQPQHF.

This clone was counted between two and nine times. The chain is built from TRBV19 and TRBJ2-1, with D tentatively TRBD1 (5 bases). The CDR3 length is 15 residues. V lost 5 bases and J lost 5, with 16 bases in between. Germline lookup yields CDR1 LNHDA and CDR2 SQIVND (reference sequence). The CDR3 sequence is CASSVDILGDNEQFF. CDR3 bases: TGTGCCAGTAGTGTGGACATACTGGGCGACAATGAGCAGTTCTTC.

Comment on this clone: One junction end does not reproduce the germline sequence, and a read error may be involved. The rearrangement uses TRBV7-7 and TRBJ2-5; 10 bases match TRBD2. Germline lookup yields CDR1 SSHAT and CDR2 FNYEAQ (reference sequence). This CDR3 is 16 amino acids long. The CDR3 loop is CASSHGASGSRETQYF. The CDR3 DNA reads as TGTGCTAGCAGCCACGGTGCTAGCGGGAGTAGAGAGACCCAGTACTTC.

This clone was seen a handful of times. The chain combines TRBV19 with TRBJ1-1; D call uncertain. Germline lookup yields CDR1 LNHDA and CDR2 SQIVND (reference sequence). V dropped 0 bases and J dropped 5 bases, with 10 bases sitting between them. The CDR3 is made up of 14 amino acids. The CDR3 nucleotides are TGTGCCAGTAGTATAGACCTAGGAGGAACTGAAGCTTTCTTT. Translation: CASSIDLGGTEAFF.

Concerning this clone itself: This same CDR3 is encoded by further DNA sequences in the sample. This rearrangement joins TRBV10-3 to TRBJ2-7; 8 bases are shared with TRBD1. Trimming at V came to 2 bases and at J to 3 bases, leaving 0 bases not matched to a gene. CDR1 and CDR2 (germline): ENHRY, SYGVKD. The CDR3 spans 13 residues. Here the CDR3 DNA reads TGTGCCATCAGTGAGGGACAGGGCTACGAGCAGTACTTC. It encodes CAISEGQGYEQYF.

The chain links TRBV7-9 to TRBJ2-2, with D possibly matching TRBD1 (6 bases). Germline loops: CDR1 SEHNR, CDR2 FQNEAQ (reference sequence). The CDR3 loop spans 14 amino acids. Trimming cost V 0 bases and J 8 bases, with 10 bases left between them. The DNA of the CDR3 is TGTGCCAGCAGCTTAGCACCAGGGGAGGGGGAGCTGTTTTTT. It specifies CASSLAPGEGELFF.

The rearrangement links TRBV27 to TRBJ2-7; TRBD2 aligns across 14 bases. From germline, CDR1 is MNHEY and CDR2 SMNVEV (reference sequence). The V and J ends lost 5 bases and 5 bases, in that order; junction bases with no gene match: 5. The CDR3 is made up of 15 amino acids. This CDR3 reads CASSPSGLAGDEQYF. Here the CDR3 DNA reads TGTGCCAGCAGTCCATCGGGACTAGCGGGAGACGAGCAGTACTTC.

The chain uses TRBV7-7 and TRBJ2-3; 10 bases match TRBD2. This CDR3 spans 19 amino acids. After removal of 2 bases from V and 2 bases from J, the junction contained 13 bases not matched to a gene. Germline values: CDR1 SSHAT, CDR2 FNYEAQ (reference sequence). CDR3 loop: CASSLSPVAGGRATDTQYF. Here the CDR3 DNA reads TGTGCCAGCAGCTTAAGTCCGGTAGCGGGGGGACGGGCCACAGATACGCAGTATTTT. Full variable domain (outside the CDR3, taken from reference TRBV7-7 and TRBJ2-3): GAGVSQSPRYKVTKRGQDVTLRCDPISSHATLYWYQQALGQGPEFLTYFNYEAQPDKSGLPSDRFSAERPEGSISTLTIQRTEQRDSAMYRCASSLSPVAGGRATDTQYFGPGTRLTVL.

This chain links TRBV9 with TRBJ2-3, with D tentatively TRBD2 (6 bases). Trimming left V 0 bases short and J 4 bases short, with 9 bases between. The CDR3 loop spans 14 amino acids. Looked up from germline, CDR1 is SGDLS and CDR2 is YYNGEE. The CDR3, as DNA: TGTGCCAGCAGCGTAGTCACTAGCTCAGATACGCAGTATTTT. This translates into CASSVVTSSDTQYF.

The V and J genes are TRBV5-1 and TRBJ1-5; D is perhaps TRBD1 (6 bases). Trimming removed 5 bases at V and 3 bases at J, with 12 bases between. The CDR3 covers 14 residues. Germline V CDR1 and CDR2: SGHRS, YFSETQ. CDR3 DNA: TGCGCCAGCAGACCGGACAGCTCCAATCAGCCCCAGCATTTT. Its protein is CASRPDSSNQPQHF.

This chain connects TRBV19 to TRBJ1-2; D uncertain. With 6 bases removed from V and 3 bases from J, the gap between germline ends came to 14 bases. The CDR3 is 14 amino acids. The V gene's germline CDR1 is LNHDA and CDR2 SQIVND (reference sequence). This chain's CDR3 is CASSRRESYYGYTF. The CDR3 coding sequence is TGTGCCAGTAGCCGGCGGGAAAGCTACTATGGCTACACCTTC. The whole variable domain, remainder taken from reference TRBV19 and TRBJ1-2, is DGGITQSPKYLFRKEGQNVTLSCEQNLNHDAMYWYRQDPGQGLRLIYYSQIVNDFQKGDIAEGYSVSREKKESFPLTVTSAQKNPTAFYLCASSRRESYYGYTFGSGTRLTVV.